The present T cell receptor (beta chain) was sequenced within a study of shared clonotypes between healthy human individuals. Method: immunoSEQ multiplex PCR; TCRdb's copy keeps in-frame clones and lacks some. The repertoire includes roughly 480,000 clones, roughly 78% of them detected once, and approximately 12% sits in the top ten. Germline assignment: CDR1 SGHAT and CDR2 FQNNGV. The CDR3 contains 13 residues. The V and J ends lost 1 base and 5 bases respectively, with 7 bases between them. The chain links TRBV11-2 to TRBJ2-3; D is undetermined. The sample consisted of PBMCs. The receptor was derived from a woman between 40 and 50 years old in good health. Some clones in this sample may be carry-over from other donors' samples. The CDR3 protein is CASSLGTKDTQYF. CDR3 bases: TGTGCCAGCAGCTTAGGGACGAAAGATACGCAGTATTTT.